The 19 T cell receptor beta chains below were found in one sample sequenced in a study of T cell responses to AZD1222 COVID-19 vaccine. Clones were sequenced by immunoSEQ multiplex PCR, and TCRdb holds only the in-frame ones, with some missing. Of 130,000 to 150,000 clones listed, 85% to 95% are singletons. The source material was peripheral blood, sampled on day 0 of AZD1222 vaccination. These receptors came from an adult in good health.

The gene calls are TRBV5-6 and TRBJ1-4; D gene ambiguous. CDR3 size: 14 residues. Germline assignment: CDR1 SGHDT and CDR2 YYEEEE. V lost 3 bases and J 7 bases, leaving 13 bases between the germline ends. Here the CDR3 reads CASSSRTSSEKLFF. CDR3 sequence (DNA): TGTGCCAGCAGCTCCCGGACTAGTAGTGAAAAACTGTTTTTT.

This clone was found once. The gene calls are TRBV4-2 and TRBJ2-3; 15 positions match TRBD2. Trimming took 1 base from V and 2 from J; bases not matched to a gene: 4. The CDR3 consists of 18 residues. CDR1 is LGHNA, CDR2 YNFKEQ, per germline. CDR3 sequence reads: CASSQAGLAGGVTDTQYF. CDR3 nucleotides: TGTGCCAGCAGCCAAGCGGGACTAGCGGGGGGAGTCACAGATACGCAGTATTTT.

A single count supports this clone. This rearrangement joins TRBV24-1 to TRBJ2-2; D tentatively reads TRBD1 or TRBD2 (5 bases each). CDR3 size: 15 residues. CDR1 KGHDR and CDR2 SFDVKD come from the germline V gene. Trimming took 3 bases from V and 5 from J, leaving 12 bases between them. CDR3 residues: CATSDPRDVTGELFF. CDR3 DNA: TGTGCCACCAGTGATCCCCGGGACGTAACCGGGGAGCTGTTTTTT.

This chain uses TRBV11-3 with TRBJ2-7; TRBD1 agrees at 7 bases. Trimming at V came to 6 bases and at J to 3 bases, leaving 8 bases not matched to a gene. CDR3 length equals 14 residues. From germline, CDR1 is SGHNT and CDR2 YENEEA. CDR3 in DNA: TGTGCCAGCAGTCCCCGGGACAGAAGCTACGAGCAGTACTTC. It is translated as CASSPRDRSYEQYF. The whole variable domain, filled in from reference TRBV11-3 and TRBJ2-7, reads EAGVVQSPRYKIIEKKQPVAFWCNPISGHNTLYWYLQNLGQGPELLIRYENEEAVDDSQLPKDRFSAERLKGVDSTLKIQPAELGDSAVYLCASSPRDRSYEQYFGPGTRLTVT.

The chain combines TRBV15 with TRBJ2-7; 9 bases align to TRBD2. V trimming: 1 base; J trimming: 2 bases; junction bases outside the gene matches: 6. Germline CDR1 reads LNHNV; CDR2 reads YYDKDF (reference sequence). The CDR3 sequence is 16 residues long. Here the CDR3 DNA reads TGTGCCACCAGCAGAGGGGGGACTAGCAGGCCCTACGAGCAGTACTTC. Its protein product is CATSRGGTSRPYEQYF.

The rearrangement uses TRBV7-9 and TRBJ2-1, with D possibly TRBD2 on 5 matching bases. Germline V lookup: CDR1 SEHNR, CDR2 FQNEAQ (reference sequence). There are 12 residues in the CDR3. Deletions cut 3 bases from V and 5 bases from J, with 5 bases between. The CDR3 nucleotides read TGTGCCAGCAGCTTCGGGAACAATGAGCAGTTCTTC. Its protein product is CASSFGNNEQFF.

The gene calls are TRBV19 and TRBJ1-1; 7 bases are a match to TRBD1. J lost 5 bases, V lost 4 bases, and 1 base had no gene match. Germline-derived CDR1 and CDR2 are LNHDA and SQIVND (reference sequence). The CDR3 runs to 12 residues. The DNA of the CDR3 is TGTGCCAGTAGTAAGACAGGGACTGAAGCTTTCTTT. This translates into CASSKTGTEAFF.

The chain joins TRBV7-9 to TRBJ1-2, with 10 bases fitting TRBD1. The V gene end was trimmed by 3 bases and the J gene end by 6 bases; junction bases not matched to a gene: 1. This CDR3 has 13 amino acids. Germline V gives CDR1 SEHNR, CDR2 FQNEAQ (reference sequence). In DNA, the CDR3 is TGTGCCAGCAGCTTCGACAGGGGGCATGGCTACACCTTC. Its translation: CASSFDRGHGYTF.

The V call is TRBV10-2, the J call TRBJ2-7; 8 positions agree with TRBD2. J lost 2 bases, V lost 2 bases, and 8 bases had no gene match. The CDR3 runs to 16 residues. Per the germline V gene, CDR1 is WSHSY and CDR2 is SAAADI. The CDR3 DNA reads as TGCGCCAGCAGTGAGATATGGCGGGGGGCTGCCTACGAGCAGTACTTC. Translating gives CASSEIWRGAAYEQYF.

The chain employs TRBV14 and TRBJ2-7, with 9 positions matching TRBD1. CDR1 SGHDN and CDR2 FVKESK come from the germline V gene. Trimming removed 2 bases from V and 5 bases from J; junction bases left unmatched: 4. The CDR3 extends over 14 amino acids. The chain's CDR3 is CASSQRTGADEQYF. In DNA, the CDR3 is TGTGCCAGCAGCCAACGGACAGGGGCGGACGAGCAGTACTTC.

CDR3 protein: CASSYSGGGTEAFF. The CDR3 region has the DNA TGTGCCAGCAGTTACTCCGGAGGCGGCACTGAAGCTTTCTTT. The V call is TRBV6-5, the J call TRBJ1-1; D uncertain. V was shortened by 0 bases and J by 4 bases, with 9 bases between the two germline ends. Germline CDR1 and CDR2: MNHEY and SVGAGI. The CDR3 length is 14 residues.

The V call is TRBV30, the J call TRBJ1-1, with D perhaps TRBD1 (5 bases). CDR1 is GTSNPN, CDR2 SVGIG, per germline (reference sequence). V was clipped by 0 bases and J by 0 bases, with 14 bases between them. The CDR3 loop spans 16 amino acids. The DNA of the CDR3 is TGTGCCTGGAGTGTATGGTACGGACACGTGAACACTGAAGCTTTCTTT. Translating gives CAWSVWYGHVNTEAFF.

V gene TRBV30 combines with J gene TRBJ1-6; D gene ambiguous. The V end was cut by 1 base, the J end by 16 bases, with 17 bases between. The CDR3 is 13 amino acids. CDR1 and CDR2 (germline): GTSNPN, SVGIG (reference sequence). Written as DNA, the CDR3 is TGTGCCTGGAGTGGGCGACCCTCAGTATCACTCCACTTT. Translated: CAWSGRPSVSLHF.

This rearrangement joins TRBV5-1 to TRBJ1-3; a possible D gene is TRBD1 (5 bases). V lost 4 bases to trimming and J lost 0 bases, with 14 bases between them. CDR1 SGHRS and CDR2 YFSETQ come from the germline V gene. This CDR3 contains 16 residues. The DNA for the CDR3 is TGCGCCAGCAGCCGAGGGGACGGATACTCTGGAAACACCATATATTTT. Translated, it gives CASSRGDGYSGNTIYF.

This clone was observed once. V gene TRBV27 combines with J gene TRBJ1-5; D ambiguous. V was clipped by 5 bases and J by 6 bases, with 8 bases between them. CDR1 is MNHEY, CDR2 SMNVEV, per germline (reference sequence). The CDR3 covers 12 residues. CDR3 sequence: CASSDPPQPQHF. Here the CDR3 DNA reads TGTGCCAGCAGTGATCCCCCTCAGCCCCAGCATTTT.

The CDR3 loop is CASSISGVGGYEQYF. The CDR3 nucleotides read TGTGCCAGTAGTATCTCGGGAGTAGGGGGCTACGAGCAGTACTTC. The chain uses TRBV19 and TRBJ2-7, with D possibly being TRBD1 or TRBD2 (6 bases each). CDR3 length equals 15 residues. Germline-derived CDR1 and CDR2 are LNHDA and SQIVND (reference sequence). The V gene lost 3 bases and the J gene lost 3 bases, with 15 bases spanning the gap.

This chain uses TRBV7-8 with TRBJ1-1; D not certain. The CDR3 covers 13 residues. Looked up from germline, CDR1 is SGHVS and CDR2 is FQNEAQ. Trimming pared 1 base from V and 3 bases from J, leaving 6 bases between. The CDR3 nucleotides are TGTGCCAGCAGCTTAGTGCGGGACACTGAAGCTTTCTTT. This encodes CASSLVRDTEAFF. Full variable domain (outside the CDR3, taken from reference TRBV7-8 and TRBJ1-1): GAGVSQSPRYKVAKRGQDVALRCDPISGHVSLFWYQQALGQGPEFLTYFQNEAQLDKSGLPSDRFFAERPEGSVSTLKIQRTQQEDSAVYLCASSLVRDTEAFFGQGTRLTVV.

This chain uses TRBV18 with TRBJ2-7; D remains unclear. CDR1 KGHSH and CDR2 LQKENI come from the germline V gene. The CDR3 has 13 amino acids. V lost 4 bases and J lost 2, with 9 bases in between. The CDR3 sequence: CASSQSRTYEQYF. The CDR3 DNA reads TGTGCCAGCTCACAGTCCAGGACCTACGAGCAGTACTTC. The whole variable domain, remainder taken from reference TRBV18 and TRBJ2-7, is NAGVMQNPRHLVRRRGQEARLRCSPMKGHSHVYWYRQLPEEGLKFMVYLQKENIIDESGMPKERFSAEFPKEGPSILRIQQVVRGDSAAYFCASSQSRTYEQYFGPGTRLTVT.

The gene calls are TRBV15 and TRBJ1-1; a weak D match, TRBD1 (5 bases). The CDR3 runs to 14 residues. With 5 bases removed from V and 5 bases from J, the gap between germline ends came to 15 bases. Germline V gene data show CDR1 as LNHNV and CDR2 as YYDKDF (reference sequence). The CDR3 coding sequence is TGTGCCACCAGCTTAGGGGTAGGACGAACTGAAGCTTTCTTT. Its translation is CATSLGVGRTEAFF.